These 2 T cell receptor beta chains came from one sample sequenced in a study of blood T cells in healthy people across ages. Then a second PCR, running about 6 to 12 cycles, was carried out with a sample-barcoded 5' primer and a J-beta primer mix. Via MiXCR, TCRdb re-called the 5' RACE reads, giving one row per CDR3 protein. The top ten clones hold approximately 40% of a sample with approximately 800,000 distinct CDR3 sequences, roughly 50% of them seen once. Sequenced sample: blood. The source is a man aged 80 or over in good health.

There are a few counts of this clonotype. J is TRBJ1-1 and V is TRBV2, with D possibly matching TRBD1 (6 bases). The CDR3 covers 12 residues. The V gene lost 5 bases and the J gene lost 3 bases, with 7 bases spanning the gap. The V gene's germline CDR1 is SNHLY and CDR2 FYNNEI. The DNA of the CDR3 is TGTGCCAGCAGTACAGGGTACACTGAAGCTTTCTTT. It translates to CASSTGYTEAFF.

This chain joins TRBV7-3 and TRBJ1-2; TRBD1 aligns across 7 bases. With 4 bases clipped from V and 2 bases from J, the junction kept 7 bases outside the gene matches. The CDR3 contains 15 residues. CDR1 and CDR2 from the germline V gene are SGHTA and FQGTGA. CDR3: CASSSQGKGNYGYTF. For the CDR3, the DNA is TGTGCCAGCAGCTCACAGGGGAAAGGCAACTATGGCTACACCTTC. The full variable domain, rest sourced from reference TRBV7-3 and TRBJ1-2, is GAGVSQTPSNKVTEKGKYVELRCDPISGHTALYWYRQSLGQGPEFLIYFQGTGAADDSGLPNDRFFAVRPEGSVSTLKIQRTERGDSAVYLCASSSQGKGNYGYTFGSGTRLTVV.